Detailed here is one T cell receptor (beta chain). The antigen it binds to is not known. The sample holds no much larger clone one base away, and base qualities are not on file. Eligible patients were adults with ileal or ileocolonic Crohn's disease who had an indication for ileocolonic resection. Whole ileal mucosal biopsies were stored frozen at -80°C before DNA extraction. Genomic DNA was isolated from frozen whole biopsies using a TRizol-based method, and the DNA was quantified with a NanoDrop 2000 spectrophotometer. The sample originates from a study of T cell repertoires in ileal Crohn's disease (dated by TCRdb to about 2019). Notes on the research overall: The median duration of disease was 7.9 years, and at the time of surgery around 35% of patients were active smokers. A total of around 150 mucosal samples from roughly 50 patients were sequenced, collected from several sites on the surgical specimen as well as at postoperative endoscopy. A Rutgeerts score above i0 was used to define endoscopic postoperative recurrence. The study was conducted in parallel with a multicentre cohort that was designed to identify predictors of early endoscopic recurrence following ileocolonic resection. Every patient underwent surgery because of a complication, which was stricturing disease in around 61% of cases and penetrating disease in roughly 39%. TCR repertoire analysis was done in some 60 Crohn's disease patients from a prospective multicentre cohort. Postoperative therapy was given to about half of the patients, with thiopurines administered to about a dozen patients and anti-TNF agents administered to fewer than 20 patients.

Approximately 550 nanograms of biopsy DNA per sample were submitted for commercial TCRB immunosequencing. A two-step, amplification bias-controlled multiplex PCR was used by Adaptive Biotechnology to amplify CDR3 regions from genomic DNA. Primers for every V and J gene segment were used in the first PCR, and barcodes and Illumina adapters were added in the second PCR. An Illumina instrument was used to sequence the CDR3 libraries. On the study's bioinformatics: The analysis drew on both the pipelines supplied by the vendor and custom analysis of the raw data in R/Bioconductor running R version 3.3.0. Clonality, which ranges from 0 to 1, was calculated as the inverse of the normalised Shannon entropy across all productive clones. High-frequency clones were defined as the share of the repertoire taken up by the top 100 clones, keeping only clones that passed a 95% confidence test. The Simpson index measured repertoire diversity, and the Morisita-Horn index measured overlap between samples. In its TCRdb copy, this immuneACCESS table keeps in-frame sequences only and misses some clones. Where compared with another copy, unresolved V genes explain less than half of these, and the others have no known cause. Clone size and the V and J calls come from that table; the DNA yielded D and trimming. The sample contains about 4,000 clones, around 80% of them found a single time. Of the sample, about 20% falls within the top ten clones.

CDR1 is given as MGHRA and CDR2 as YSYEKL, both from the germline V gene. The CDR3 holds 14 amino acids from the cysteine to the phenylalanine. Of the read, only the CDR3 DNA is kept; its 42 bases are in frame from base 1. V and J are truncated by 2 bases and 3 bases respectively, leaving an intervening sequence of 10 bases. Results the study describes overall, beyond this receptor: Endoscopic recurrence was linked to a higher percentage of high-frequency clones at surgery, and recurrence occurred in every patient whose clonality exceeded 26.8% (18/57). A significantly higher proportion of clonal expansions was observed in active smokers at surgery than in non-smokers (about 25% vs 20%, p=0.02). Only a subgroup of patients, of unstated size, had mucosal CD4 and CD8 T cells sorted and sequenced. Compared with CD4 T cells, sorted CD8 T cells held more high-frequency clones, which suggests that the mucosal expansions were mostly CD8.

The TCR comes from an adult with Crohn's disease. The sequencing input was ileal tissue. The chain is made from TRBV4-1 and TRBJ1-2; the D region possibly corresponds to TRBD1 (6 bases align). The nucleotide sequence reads TGCGCCAGCAGCCAACTTTACAGGGACTATGGCTACACCTTC. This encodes CASSQLYRDYGYTF.